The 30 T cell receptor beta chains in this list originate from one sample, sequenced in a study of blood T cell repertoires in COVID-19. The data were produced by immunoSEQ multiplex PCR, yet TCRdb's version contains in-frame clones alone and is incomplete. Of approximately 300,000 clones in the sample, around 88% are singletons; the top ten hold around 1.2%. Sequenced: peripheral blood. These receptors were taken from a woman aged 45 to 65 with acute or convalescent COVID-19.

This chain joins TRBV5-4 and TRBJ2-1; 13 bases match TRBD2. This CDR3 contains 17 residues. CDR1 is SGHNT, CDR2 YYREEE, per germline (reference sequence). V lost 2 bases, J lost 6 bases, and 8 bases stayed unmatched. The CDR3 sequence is CASSFGTSGTRGNEQFF. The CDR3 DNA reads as TGTGCCAGCAGCTTTGGGACTAGCGGGACCAGGGGCAATGAGCAGTTCTTC.

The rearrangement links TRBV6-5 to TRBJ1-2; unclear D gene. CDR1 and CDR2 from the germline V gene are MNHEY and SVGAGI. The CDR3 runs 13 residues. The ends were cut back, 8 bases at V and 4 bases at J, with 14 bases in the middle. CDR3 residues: CASRRGDPYGYTF. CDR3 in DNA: TGTGCCAGCCGACGCGGCGATCCCTATGGCTACACCTTC.

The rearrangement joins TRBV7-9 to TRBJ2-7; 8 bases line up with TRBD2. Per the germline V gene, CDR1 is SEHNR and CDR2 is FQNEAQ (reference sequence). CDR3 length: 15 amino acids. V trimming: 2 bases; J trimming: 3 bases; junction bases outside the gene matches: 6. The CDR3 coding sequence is TGTGCCAGCAGCTTATGGATAAGCGGGAGCTACGAGCAGTACTTC. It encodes CASSLWISGSYEQYF.

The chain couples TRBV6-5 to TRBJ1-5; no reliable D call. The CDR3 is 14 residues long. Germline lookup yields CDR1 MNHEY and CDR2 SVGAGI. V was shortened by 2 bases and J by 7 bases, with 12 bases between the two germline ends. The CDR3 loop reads CASSYGQAEQPQHF. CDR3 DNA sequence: TGTGCCAGCAGTTACGGGCAGGCCGAGCAGCCCCAGCATTTT.

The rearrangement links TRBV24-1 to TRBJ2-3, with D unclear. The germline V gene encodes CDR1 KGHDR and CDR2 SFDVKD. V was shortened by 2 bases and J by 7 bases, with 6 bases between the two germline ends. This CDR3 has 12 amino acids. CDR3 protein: CATSDSTNTQYF. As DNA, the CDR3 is TGTGCCACCAGTGATTCAACAAATACGCAGTATTTT.

Here the CDR3 DNA reads TGTGCCAGCAGCCACGGGACTCCATCTAACTATGGCTACACCTTC. Amino acid sequence: CASSHGTPSNYGYTF. The chain employs TRBV5-4 and TRBJ1-2; tentatively, D is TRBD1 (5 bases). This CDR3 has 15 residues. Germline V gene data show CDR1 as SGHNT and CDR2 as YYREEE (reference sequence). The germline V and J ends were trimmed by 4 bases and 0 bases, with 13 bases remaining between them.

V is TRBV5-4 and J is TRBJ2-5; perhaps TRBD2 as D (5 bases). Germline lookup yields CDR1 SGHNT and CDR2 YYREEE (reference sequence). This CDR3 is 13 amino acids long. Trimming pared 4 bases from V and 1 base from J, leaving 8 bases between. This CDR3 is CASSHEGQETQYF. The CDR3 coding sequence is TGTGCCAGCAGCCACGAGGGCCAAGAGACCCAGTACTTC.

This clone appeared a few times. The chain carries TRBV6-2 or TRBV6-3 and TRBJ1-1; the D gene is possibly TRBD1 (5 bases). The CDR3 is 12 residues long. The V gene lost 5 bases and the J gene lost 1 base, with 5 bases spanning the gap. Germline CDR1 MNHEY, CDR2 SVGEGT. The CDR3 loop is CASSRGNTEAFF. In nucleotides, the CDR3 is TGTGCCAGCAGTAGGGGGAACACTGAAGCTTTCTTT.

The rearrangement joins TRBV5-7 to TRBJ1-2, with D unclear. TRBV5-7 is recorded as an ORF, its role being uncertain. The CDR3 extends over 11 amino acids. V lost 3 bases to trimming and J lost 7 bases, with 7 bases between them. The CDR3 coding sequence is TGTGCCAGCAGCTGGCCCCCTGGCTACACCTTC. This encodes CASSWPPGYTF.

The CDR3 spells CASRGGNQPQHF. In DNA form, the CDR3 reads TGTGCTAGTAGGGGTGGGAATCAGCCCCAGCATTTT. The genes are TRBV12-5 and TRBJ1-5, with TRBD1 as a possible D gene (5 bases). The CDR3 runs 12 residues. The germline CDR1 and CDR2 sequences are LGHNT and FRNRAP. V was clipped by 8 bases and J by 4 bases, with 9 bases between them.

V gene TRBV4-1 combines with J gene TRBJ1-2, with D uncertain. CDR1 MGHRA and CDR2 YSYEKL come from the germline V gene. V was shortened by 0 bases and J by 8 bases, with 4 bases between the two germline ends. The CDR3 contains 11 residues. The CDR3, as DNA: TGCGCCAGCAGCCAAGATGGCGGCTACACCTTC. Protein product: CASSQDGGYTF.

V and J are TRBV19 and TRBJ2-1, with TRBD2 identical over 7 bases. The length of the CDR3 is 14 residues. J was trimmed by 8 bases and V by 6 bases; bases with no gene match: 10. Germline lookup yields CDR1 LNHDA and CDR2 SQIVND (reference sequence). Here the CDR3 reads CASSFGGSSYEQFF. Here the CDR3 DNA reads TGTGCCAGTAGCTTCGGGGGGAGTAGCTATGAGCAGTTCTTC.

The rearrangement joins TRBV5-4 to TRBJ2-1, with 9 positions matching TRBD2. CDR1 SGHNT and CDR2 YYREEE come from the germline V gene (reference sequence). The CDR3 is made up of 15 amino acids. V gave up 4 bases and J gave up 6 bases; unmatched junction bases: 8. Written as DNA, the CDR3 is TGTGCCAGCAGCCTCAAGGGACTAGCAGGCAATGAGCAGTTCTTC. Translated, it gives CASSLKGLAGNEQFF.

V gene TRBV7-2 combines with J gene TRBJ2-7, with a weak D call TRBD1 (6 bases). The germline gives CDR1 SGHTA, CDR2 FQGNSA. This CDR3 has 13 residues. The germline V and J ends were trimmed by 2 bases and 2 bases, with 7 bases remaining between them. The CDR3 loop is CASSLYRAYEQYF. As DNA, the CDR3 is TGTGCCAGCAGCTTATACAGGGCCTACGAGCAGTACTTC.

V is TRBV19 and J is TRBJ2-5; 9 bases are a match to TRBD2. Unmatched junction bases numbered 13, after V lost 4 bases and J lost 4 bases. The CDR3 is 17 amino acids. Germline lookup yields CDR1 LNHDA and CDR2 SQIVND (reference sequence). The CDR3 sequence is CASSTPRGTSQRETQYF. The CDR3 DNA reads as TGTGCCAGTAGTACGCCCAGGGGGACTAGCCAAAGAGAGACCCAGTACTTC.

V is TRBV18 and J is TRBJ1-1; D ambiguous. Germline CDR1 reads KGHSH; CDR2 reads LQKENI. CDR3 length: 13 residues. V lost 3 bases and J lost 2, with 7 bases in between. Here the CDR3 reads CASSPQVNTEAFF. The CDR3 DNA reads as TGTGCCAGCTCACCCCAGGTCAACACTGAAGCTTTCTTT.

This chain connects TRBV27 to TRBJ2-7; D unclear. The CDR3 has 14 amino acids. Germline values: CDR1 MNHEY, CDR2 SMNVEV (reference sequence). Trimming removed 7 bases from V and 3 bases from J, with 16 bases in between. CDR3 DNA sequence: TGTGCCAGCACCAGACAATCTAACTGCTACGAGCAGTACGTC. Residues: CASTRQSNCYEQYV.

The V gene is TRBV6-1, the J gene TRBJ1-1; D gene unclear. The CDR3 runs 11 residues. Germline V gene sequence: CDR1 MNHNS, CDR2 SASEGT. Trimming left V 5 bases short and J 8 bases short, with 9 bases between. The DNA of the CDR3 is TGTGCCAGCAGTCCCGAGTCCGAAGCTTTCTTT. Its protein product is CASSPESEAFF.

The CDR3 DNA sequence: TGTGCCAGCAGTGAAGTCGGAGCTTCCTACGAGCAGTACTTC. Encoded protein: CASSEVGASYEQYF. The rearrangement uses TRBV25-1 and TRBJ2-7; D not resolved. Trimming removed 2 bases at V and 1 base at J, with 9 bases between. Germline lookup yields CDR1 MGHDK and CDR2 SYGVNS. This CDR3 has 14 residues.

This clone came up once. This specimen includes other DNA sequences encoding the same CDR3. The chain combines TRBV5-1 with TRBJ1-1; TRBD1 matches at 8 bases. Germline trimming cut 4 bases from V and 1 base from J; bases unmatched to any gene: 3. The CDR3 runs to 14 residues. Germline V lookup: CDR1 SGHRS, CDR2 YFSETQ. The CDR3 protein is CASSAGTGNTEAFF. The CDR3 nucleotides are TGCGCCAGCAGCGCGGGGACAGGGAACACTGAAGCTTTCTTT.

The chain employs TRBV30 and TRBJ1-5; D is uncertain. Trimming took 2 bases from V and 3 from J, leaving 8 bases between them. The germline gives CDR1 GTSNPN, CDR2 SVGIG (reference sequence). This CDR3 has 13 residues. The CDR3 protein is CAWSRGPNQPQHF. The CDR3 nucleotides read TGTGCCTGGAGTCGAGGGCCCAATCAGCCCCAGCATTTT.

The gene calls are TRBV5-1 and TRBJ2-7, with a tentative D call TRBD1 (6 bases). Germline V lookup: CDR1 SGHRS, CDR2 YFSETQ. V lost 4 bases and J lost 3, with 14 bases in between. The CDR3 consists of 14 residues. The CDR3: CASSPTGKSYEQYV. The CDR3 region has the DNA TGCGCCAGCAGCCCTACAGGGAAAAGCTACGAGCAGTACGTC.

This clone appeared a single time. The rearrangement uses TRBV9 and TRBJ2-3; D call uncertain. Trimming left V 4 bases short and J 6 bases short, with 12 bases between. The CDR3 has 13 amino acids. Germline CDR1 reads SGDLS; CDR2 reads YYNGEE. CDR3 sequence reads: CASSPHLRDTQYF. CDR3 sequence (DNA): TGTGCCAGCAGCCCTCACTTGCGGGATACGCAGTATTTT.

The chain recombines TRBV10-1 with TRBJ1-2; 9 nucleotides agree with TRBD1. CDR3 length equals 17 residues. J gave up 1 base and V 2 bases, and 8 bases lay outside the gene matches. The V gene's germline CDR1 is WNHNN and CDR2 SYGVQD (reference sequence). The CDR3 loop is CASSEMGQGSFNYGYTF. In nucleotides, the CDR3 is TGCGCCAGCAGTGAGATGGGACAGGGATCGTTTAACTATGGCTACACCTTC.

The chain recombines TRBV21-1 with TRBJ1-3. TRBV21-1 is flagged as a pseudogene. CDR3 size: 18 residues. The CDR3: CASSAAATSERPGNTIYF. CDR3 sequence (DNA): TGTGCCAGCAGCGCCGCCGCTACATCAGAGAGGCCTGGAAACACCATATATTTT.

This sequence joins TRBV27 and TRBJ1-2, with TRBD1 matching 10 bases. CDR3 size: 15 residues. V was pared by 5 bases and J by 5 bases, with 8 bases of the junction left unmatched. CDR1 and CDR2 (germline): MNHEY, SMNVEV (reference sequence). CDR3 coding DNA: TGTGCCAGCAGTGCTAGGGACAGGGGTTATTATGGCTACACCTTC. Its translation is CASSARDRGYYGYTF.

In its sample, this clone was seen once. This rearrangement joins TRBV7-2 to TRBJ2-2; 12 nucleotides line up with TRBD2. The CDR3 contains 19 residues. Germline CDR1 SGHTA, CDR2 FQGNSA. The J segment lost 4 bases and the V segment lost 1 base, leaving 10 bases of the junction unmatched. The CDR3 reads CASSLGGLAGGPSTGELFF. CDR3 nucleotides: TGTGCCAGCAGCTTAGGAGGGCTAGCGGGGGGGCCGAGCACCGGGGAGCTGTTTTTT.

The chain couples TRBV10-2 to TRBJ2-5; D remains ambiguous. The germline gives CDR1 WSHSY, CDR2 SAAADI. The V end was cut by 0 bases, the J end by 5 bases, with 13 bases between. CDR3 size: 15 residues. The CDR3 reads CASSESTRSGETQYF. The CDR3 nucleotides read TGCGCCAGCAGTGAGTCTACTCGATCCGGGGAGACCCAGTACTTC.

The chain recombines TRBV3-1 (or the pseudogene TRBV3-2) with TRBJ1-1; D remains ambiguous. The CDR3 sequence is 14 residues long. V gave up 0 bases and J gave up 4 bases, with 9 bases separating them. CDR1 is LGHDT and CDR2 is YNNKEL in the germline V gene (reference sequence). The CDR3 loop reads CASSQDSGRTEAFF. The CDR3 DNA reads TGTGCCAGCAGCCAAGACTCTGGGCGCACTGAAGCTTTCTTT.

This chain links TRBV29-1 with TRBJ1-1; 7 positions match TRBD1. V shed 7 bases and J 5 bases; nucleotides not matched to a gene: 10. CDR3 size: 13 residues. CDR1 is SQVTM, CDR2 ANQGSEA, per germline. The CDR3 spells CSAWTGWRTEAFF. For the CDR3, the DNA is TGCAGCGCTTGGACAGGTTGGCGAACTGAAGCTTTCTTT. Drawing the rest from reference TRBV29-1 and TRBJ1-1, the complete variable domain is SAVISQKPSRDICQRGTSLTIQCQVDSQVTMMFWYRQQPGQSLTLIATANQGSEATYESGFVIDKFPISRPNLTFSTLTVSNMSPEDSSIYLCSAWTGWRTEAFFGQGTRLTVV.